This T cell receptor (beta chain) is drawn from a study of regulatory T cells in long-lasting Graves disease (dated by TCRdb to the early 2020s). The study in broad terms: In the newly diagnosed Graves' disease group, patients had been taking antithyroid drugs for less than 3 months. Patients with persistent Graves' disease were compared with patients with newly diagnosed Graves' disease using TCR sequencing and RNA sequencing of peripheral blood. The study was conducted in China and was registered as a clinical trial. A total of 33 samples were covered by TCR sequencing, comprising some 13 persistent and approximately 20 newly diagnosed Graves' disease patients.

The paper as a whole reports these results and caveats: TRBV28, TRBJ1-2 and TRBJ2-5 were preferentially used in persistent disease, while TRBV20-1 and TRBJ2-1 were favored in newly diagnosed disease. Peripheral blood alone was examined, since thyroid tissue, which constituted the primary lesion, could not be accessed. Compared with newly diagnosed patients, patients with persistent Graves' disease had lower TCR Shannon entropy and fewer highly expanded clones, which suggests clonal expansion. The small sample size was acknowledged by the authors as a limitation that may reduce accuracy. Patients with persistent disease shared more public clonotypes (about 2,700) than newly diagnosed patients did (about 1,000). Only the TCR beta chain was sequenced and analyzed.

Relative to germline, V is missing 5 bases and J is missing 4 bases, with 7 bases of the junction outside any gene match. Looking up the germline V gene yields CDR1 SGHTA and CDR2 FQGNSA. The CDR3 runs 15 residues from the cysteine to the phenylalanine. Only the CDR3 DNA is retained, 45 bases long and in frame from the first base. The library came from multiplex PCR. TCRdb lists the instrument as Illumina HiSeq 4000. iRepertoire HTBI primers and Arm-PCR amplification of CDR3 regions were used to construct TCR beta libraries. Before sequencing, the PCR products underwent gel purification. The study's own analysis went as follows. Gene usage analysis of CDR3 amino acid clonotypes relied on the 62 TRBV and 14 TRBJ segments identified across samples. COPE and FqMerger were used to merge the filtered high-quality paired reads into contigs. Contigs were aligned with BLAST to IMGT TRBV, TRBD and TRBJ reference genes, and CDR3 was defined per IMGT. Highly expanded clones were defined as clonotypes with a frequency above 0.1%. Shannon entropy was used to measure repertoire diversity, and the Gini coefficient was used to measure V-J evenness. Public clonotypes were defined as clonotypes shared by more than one individual. The public reads were reprocessed in TCRdb via fastp at Q25 and MiXCR, keeping in-frame beta chains. Rows with a matching CDR3 protein are joined into one entry that keeps the most common DNA and genes. The V and J calls reflect TCRdb's pipeline rather than the authors' work. The table for this sample lists 400,000 to 550,000 distinct CDR3 sequences; 16% of them were counted only once. The biggest ten clones account for approximately 12% of the sample.

This clonotype has only a few counts. Its recognized antigen is unknown. Base qualities are not provided; no much larger clone lies one nucleotide away. According to the study, the label for this sample's time point signals: newly diagnosed GD, antithyroid drugs for less than 3 months. For both TCR sequencing and RNA sequencing, RNA was extracted from PBMCs using TRIzol. The diagnosis of Graves' disease was made according to American Thyroid Association guidelines. Patients for the study were recruited at an endocrinology department in Xi'an, China. Each patient gave approximately 10 milliliters of peripheral blood, collected in an EDTA anticoagulant tube. Ficoll Paque Plus density gradient separation was used to isolate PBMCs, and no additional T cell sorting was done. RNA quality was checked with an Agilent 2100 Bioanalyzer and agarose gel, and concentration with a NanoDrop 2000. The data were also submitted as part of a second study, on T cells in Graves' hyperthyroidism and ophthalmopathy. Per the second study: Graves' hyperthyroidism was defined as stable when no progression to ophthalmopathy occurred over 18 months of follow-up. The hyperthyroidism patients were between 18 and 65 years old and newly diagnosed, with a disease duration of less than 2 months. Exclusion was applied to patients with uncontrolled infections, other autoimmune diseases, pregnancy or lactation. Diagnoses were established on the basis of clinical symptoms, serum thyroxine and TRAb, thyroid ultrasound, and orbital computed tomography. A first-round RT-PCR of the TCR CDR3 used the HTBI primer set with the Qiagen OneStep RT-PCR kit. Most expanded thyroid clonotypes (frequency above 0.001) were also found in blood, which suggests that blood repertoires may mirror thyroid immune responses. Ophthalmopathy was separated from stable hyperthyroidism by a 13 V-J signature model, with around 90% sensitivity and 81% to 82% specificity obtained in cross-validation and 80%/75% obtained in testing. During validation, the model predicted progression to ophthalmopathy a median of approximately six months ahead of onset, with just under 71% sensitivity and 72% to 85% specificity. To identify TCR V-J signatures that set the groups apart, the researchers used a discovery cohort of 90 to 100 patients, made up of 40 to 45 with Graves' ophthalmopathy and some 55 with stable Graves' hyperthyroidism. Prospective prediction of ophthalmopathy was tested in an independent validation cohort of some 19 hyperthyroidism patients and 17 patients who later progressed to ophthalmopathy. For training and testing, the 100 or so patients in the discovery cohort were randomly divided in a 7:3 ratio. In about 6 Graves' hyperthyroidism patients, the study also compared T-cell repertoires from thyroid tissue with T-cell repertoires from blood. Following sampling, methimazole starting at 30 mg daily was given to hyperthyroidism patients, and high-dose intravenous methylprednisolone was given to ophthalmopathy patients. The libraries were constructed in a second round of multiplex PCR and then size-selected and purified. The libraries were sequenced on an Illumina HiSeq2000 using paired-end 100 bp reads. SOAPnuke was used to process the raw data, with reads discarded if the reads contained adapters or uncalled bases, had a mean Phred below 15, or lacked an exact constant-primer or identifier match. High-quality paired reads were merged with COPE v1.2.5, and unique nucleotide sequences were defined as clonotypes. MiTCR v1.1 was used to align clonotypes to the IMGT TRBV, TRBD and TRBJ reference segments. Only V-J combinations with frequency above 0.0001, covering roughly 99% of repertoires, were analysed. The TCS score was defined as the ratio of F50 (clonal expansion) to E x V (chaos), calculated using BLOSUM62-based TCRdist between CDR3 peptides within each V-J. Welch's t-statistics and random forest reduced several hundred V-J features to 13, which were used in a naive Bayes classifier (R e1071). No statistical method was used to set the sample size in advance, and investigators knew the group allocation. The paper describes TCR Vbeta CDR3 sequencing of 120 to 150 peripheral blood samples, made up of 43 ophthalmopathy patients, approximately 76 hyperthyroidism patients and 17 progressor patients.

The chain is made from TRBV7-2 and TRBJ2-7; TRBD2 aligns with 11 central bases. Sample: peripheral blood mononuclear cells (PBMCs), taken at new diagnosis, from a patient treated with antithyroid drugs. The clonotype was recovered from a woman younger than 45 with Graves disease. Donor details come from another sample of the same person, matched by shared clones. The CDR3 region reads CASSLITSGRYEQYF. In nucleotides, the sequence is TGTGCCAGCAGCCTAATTACTAGCGGGAGATACGAGCAGTACTTC. Beyond the CDR3, the reference TRBV7-2 and TRBJ2-7 genes provide the residues; the full variable domain reads: GAGVSQSPSNKVTEKGKDVELRCDPISGHTALYWYRQSLGQGLEFLIYFQGNSAPDKSGLPSDRFSAERTGGSVSTLTIQRTQQEDSAVYLCASSLITSGRYEQYFGPGTRLTVT.